This T cell receptor (beta chain) was sequenced in a study of blood T cell repertoires in COVID-19. Study overall: Nucleic acid was either cDNA or gDNA, and it came from T cells, B-cell-depleted T cells, or PBMCs.

TCRdb keeps only in-frame clones here, not all; method: immunoSEQ multiplex PCR. The profile shows 250,000 or so clones, 89% of them singletons. CDR3 length: 14 residues. CDR1 is MDHEN and CDR2 is SYDVKM in the germline V gene. V was trimmed by 6 bases and J by 8 bases, leaving 17 bases between them. The sequence derives from a woman in her thirties or forties who had recovered from COVID-19. The chain is built from TRBV28 and TRBJ1-3, with D perhaps TRBD1 (5 bases). Sequenced material: peripheral blood. Written as DNA, the CDR3 is TGTGCCAGCAGCTCAGGAGGGGCGTTGGACACCATATATTTT. Encoded protein: CASSSGGALDTIYF.